One sample yielded the 7 T cell receptor beta chains listed below, sequenced in a study of blood T cells in healthy people across ages. A J-beta primer mix and a sample-barcoded 5' primer were used in a second PCR of about 7 to 12 cycles. TCRdb re-called the 5' RACE reads with MiXCR, one entry per CDR3 protein. The sample contains some 640,000 distinct CDR3 sequences, about 30% of which appear only once. Sequenced: blood. The origin of the receptors is a woman of 80 years or more in good health.

This chain links TRBV7-8 with TRBJ2-5; D gene unclear. This CDR3 contains 13 residues. Germline values: CDR1 SGHVS, CDR2 FQNEAQ. With 1 base removed from V and 3 bases from J, the gap between germline ends came to 6 bases. CDR3 in DNA: TGTGCCAGCAGCTTAGAAAGGGAAGAGACCCAGTACTTC. Its translation: CASSLEREETQYF.

As to this clonotype: This may be a read error, as it is one base from a much larger clone. The chain employs TRBV5-6 and TRBJ2-7; 12 bases align to TRBD1. Germline-derived CDR1 and CDR2 are SGHDT and YYEEEE. This CDR3 spans 15 amino acids. In DNA, the CDR3 is TGTGCCAGCAGCGAACCGGGACAGGGGGCCCACGAGCGGTACTTC. Translation: CASSEPGQGAHERYF.

With respect to this clonotype: Possible read error: a much larger clone is one base away. The chain carries TRBV20-1 and TRBJ2-5, with 12 bases identical to TRBD2. The CDR3 spans 14 residues. Germline V lookup: CDR1 DFQATT, CDR2 SNEGSKA (reference sequence). The chain's CDR3 is CSPKGLAGGETQYF. In DNA, the CDR3 is TGCAGCCCAAAGGGGCTAGCGGGGGGGGAGACCCAGTACTTC.

In its sample, this clonotype was seen a few times. The chain links TRBV5-1 to TRBJ1-1; perhaps TRBD1 as D (6 bases). Germline CDR1 and CDR2: SGHRS and YFSETQ. The germline V and J ends were trimmed by 4 bases and 6 bases, with 16 bases remaining between them. The CDR3 totals 14 residues. The CDR3 DNA is TGCGCCAGCAGCACAGGGAGGGTGAGCGCTGAAGCTTTCTTT. Translating it yields CASSTGRVSAEAFF. Complete variable domain (other parts from reference TRBV5-1 and TRBJ1-1): KAGVTQTPRYLIKTRGQQVTLSCSPISGHRSVSWYQQTPGQGLQFLFEYFSETQRNKGNFPGRFSGRQFSNSRSEMNVSTLELGDSALYLCASSTGRVSAEAFFGQGTRLTVV.

The rearrangement links TRBV11-2 to TRBJ2-3; D may correspond to TRBD1 or TRBD2 (5 bases each). Trimming left V 6 bases short and J 5 bases short, with 21 bases between. Germline-derived CDR1 and CDR2 are SGHAT and FQNNGV. The CDR3 runs to 16 residues. The CDR3 region is CASRPGRGGAKDTQYF. The CDR3 nucleotides read TGTGCCAGCAGGCCAGGGCGTGGGGGAGCGAAAGATACGCAGTATTTT.

This clonotype has just one count. This clone may be a read error of a much larger clone one base away. The chain combines TRBV28 with TRBJ2-1; tentative D call: TRBD1 (6 bases). CDR3 length: 14 residues. CDR1 and CDR2 from the germline V gene are MDHEN and SYDVKM. CDR3 bases: TGTGCCAGCAAGACTGGGGGCTCCTACAATGAGCAGTTATTC. This translates into CASKTGGSYNEQLF. Complete variable domain (other parts from reference TRBV28 and TRBJ2-1): DVKVTQSSRYLVKRTGEKVFLECVQDMDHENMFWYRQDPGLGLRLIYFSYDVKMKEKGDIPEGYSVSREKKERFSLILESASTNQTSMYLCASKTGGSYNEQLFGPGTRLTVL.

The sample holds many counts of this clonotype. The chain carries TRBV4-3 and TRBJ2-1; D ambiguous. Germline V gene lookup returns CDR1 LGHNA and CDR2 YSLEER. Trimming removed 0 bases from V and 9 bases from J, with 9 bases in between. This CDR3 spans 13 amino acids. CDR3: CASSQEWQTEQFF. For the CDR3, the DNA is TGCGCCAGCAGCCAAGAATGGCAGACTGAGCAGTTCTTC.